Below, 14 T cell receptor beta chains from the same sample are listed, as sequenced in a study of cytomegalovirus exposure and HLA in healthy donors. Primers included in the PCR were 60 Vbeta and 13 Jbeta primers. Sequencing used immunoSEQ multiplex PCR; TCRdb keeps in-frame clones, though not all of them. The table shows around 120,000 clones, with over 70% occurring only once. The sequenced sample was PBMCs. These receptors were collected from a woman between 40 and 50 years old in good health and CMV-seronegative.

This clone was picked up a small number of times. The chain couples TRBV4-1 to TRBJ2-7; D is perhaps TRBD1 (6 bases). The CDR3 is 15 amino acids. CDR1 and CDR2 from the germline V gene are MGHRA and YSYEKL. The V end lost 0 bases, the J end lost 3 bases, and 12 bases lay between the germline ends. This chain's CDR3 is CASSQDIGGFYEQYF. In DNA form, the CDR3 reads TGCGCCAGCAGCCAAGATATAGGGGGATTCTACGAGCAGTACTTC.

J is TRBJ2-2 and V is TRBV5-4; 7 bases match TRBD2. Germline V CDR1 and CDR2: SGHNT, YYREEE (reference sequence). The CDR3 length is 12 residues. V gave up 4 bases and J gave up 7 bases; unmatched junction bases: 1. The CDR3 bases are TGTGCCAGCAGCGGGAGGGGCGGGGAGCTGTTTTTT. This translates into CASSGRGGELFF.

The CDR3 protein is CASSLQVTDTQYF. The CDR3 DNA sequence: TGTGCCAGCAGTTTACAGGTCACAGATACGCAGTATTTT. The chain combines TRBV28 with TRBJ2-3; no firm D call. Germline lookup yields CDR1 MDHEN and CDR2 SYDVKM. CDR3 size: 13 residues. Trimming cost V 2 bases and J 2 bases, with 5 bases left between them. The entire variable domain, with the rest obtained from reference TRBV28 and TRBJ2-3, is as follows: DVKVTQSSRYLVKRTGEKVFLECVQDMDHENMFWYRQDPGLGLRLIYFSYDVKMKEKGDIPEGYSVSREKKERFSLILESASTNQTSMYLCASSLQVTDTQYFGPGTRLTVL.

The rearrangement uses TRBV27 and TRBJ2-7; D unclear. The CDR3 runs 13 residues. Germline CDR1 reads MNHEY; CDR2 reads SMNVEV (reference sequence). Trimming removed 3 bases from V and 5 bases from J, with 11 bases in between. CDR3 in amino acids: CASSFSLVHEQYF. CDR3 coding DNA: TGTGCCAGCAGTTTCAGCCTAGTCCACGAGCAGTACTTC.

The V and J genes are TRBV28 and TRBJ1-3; perhaps TRBD1 as D (6 bases). CDR1 MDHEN and CDR2 SYDVKM come from the germline V gene. The CDR3 is made up of 15 amino acids. V lost 5 bases, J lost 4 bases, and 15 bases lay in between. The CDR3 nucleotides are TGTGCCAGCAGTACCCGGTCCGGGACAGGAAACACCATATATTTT. Protein product: CASSTRSGTGNTIYF.

The V and J genes are TRBV7-8 and TRBJ2-7, with D possibly matching TRBD2 (6 bases). The CDR3 runs 17 residues. The germline V gene encodes CDR1 SGHVS and CDR2 FQNEAQ. Trimming left V 0 bases short and J 7 bases short, with 22 bases between. The CDR3 region has the DNA TGTGCCAGCAGCTTAGCAACCGACGGGACTGACTATGAAGAGCAGTACTTC. Translated, it gives CASSLATDGTDYEEQYF.

This clone came up a few times. This chain joins TRBV6-6 and TRBJ2-7; D not resolved. The germline V gene has CDR1 MNHNY and CDR2 SVGAGI (reference sequence). Trimming left V 3 bases short and J 5 bases short, with 11 bases between. The CDR3 loop spans 13 amino acids. CDR3 bases: TGTGCCAGCAGTTATAGCATTTACAACGAGCAGTACTTC. It translates to CASSYSIYNEQYF.

The chain uses TRBV4-1 and TRBJ2-7; unclear D gene. CDR3 size: 13 residues. Deletions cut 0 bases from V and 1 base from J, with 4 bases between. Germline V gene lookup returns CDR1 MGHRA and CDR2 YSYEKL. CDR3 in DNA: TGCGCCAGCAGCCAAGATCAGTCCTACGAGCAGTACTTC. Its protein is CASSQDQSYEQYF.

The chain has TRBV7-8 and TRBJ2-7; TRBD2 might be the D (6 bases). The CDR3 is made up of 13 amino acids. The V gene lost 5 bases and the J gene lost 0 bases, with 8 bases spanning the gap. Looked up from germline, CDR1 is SGHVS and CDR2 is FQNEAQ. The CDR3 DNA is TGTGCCAGCAGCCACGGGGGCTCCTACGAGCAGTACTTC. As protein: CASSHGGSYEQYF.

The chain links TRBV10-2 to TRBJ2-7; 10 bases are shared with TRBD2. The V gene's germline CDR1 is WSHSY and CDR2 SAAADI. J gave up 5 bases and V 3 bases, and 7 bases lay outside the gene matches. This CDR3 region has 15 residues. The CDR3: CASSDSGTSVHEQYF. CDR3 sequence (DNA): TGCGCCAGCAGTGATTCTGGGACTAGCGTCCACGAGCAGTACTTC.

Concerning this clone itself: The same CDR3 is also encoded by other DNA sequences in this sample. The V call is TRBV27, the J call TRBJ1-5; no clear D. The ends were cut back, 4 bases at V and 0 bases at J, with 4 bases in the middle. CDR1 and CDR2 (germline): MNHEY, SMNVEV (reference sequence). This CDR3 is built from 13 residues. In DNA, the CDR3 is TGTGCCAGCAGTTCGTATAGCAATCAGCCCCAGCATTTT. It is translated as CASSSYSNQPQHF.

The rearrangement links TRBV5-1 to TRBJ2-1, with TRBD2 identical over 7 bases. Germline CDR1 is SGHRS and CDR2 is YFSETQ. This CDR3 is built from 14 residues. The junction had 7 bases not matched to a gene; V was cut back by 3 bases and J by 7 bases. CDR3 DNA: TGCGCCAGCAGCTGGGGGGAGGGGTGGAATGAGCAGTTCTTC. Its protein product is CASSWGEGWNEQFF.

The chain couples TRBV28 to TRBJ2-3, with a weak D call TRBD2 (5 bases). Germline V gene data show CDR1 as MDHEN and CDR2 as SYDVKM. This CDR3 comprises 16 residues. V was trimmed by 1 base and J by 4 bases, leaving 15 bases between them. CDR3 in DNA: TGTGCCAGCAGTTTATCCGTAGTGAGGGTTCCAGATACGCAGTATTTT. It specifies CASSLSVVRVPDTQYF.

The chain joins TRBV5-6 to TRBJ2-5; D ambiguous. The CDR3 has 14 residues. The V end lost 4 bases, the J end lost 5 bases, and 15 bases lay between the germline ends. Germline assignment: CDR1 SGHDT and CDR2 YYEEEE. The CDR3 reads CASSLVGPTETQYF. CDR3 in DNA: TGTGCCAGCAGCCTGGTGGGCCCCACCGAGACCCAGTACTTC.